The 6 T cell receptor beta chains below come from one sample, sequenced in a study of CD8+ T cells in alopecia areata. Investigators isolated RNA and reverse transcribed it into cDNA to act as the sequencing template. Produced via immunoSEQ multiplex PCR; TCRdb's table is partial and in-frame only. The table shows under 350,000 clones, with about three fifths occurring only once. Noted treatment: oral pan-JAK inhibitor, 5-10 mg twice daily. The sample consisted of CD4+ T cells sorted from blood, taken at week 24, from a patient treated with tofacitinib. The receptors come from a human donor with alopecia areata.

The V call is TRBV7-9, the J call TRBJ1-6; maybe TRBD1 (6 bases). V lost 4 bases, J lost 8 bases, and 15 bases lay in between. This CDR3 has 15 residues. CDR1 is SEHNR, CDR2 FQNEAQ, per germline (reference sequence). The CDR3 coding sequence is TGTGCCAGCAGCTCCTTCCGGGACACGGATTCACCCCTCCACTTT. This encodes CASSSFRDTDSPLHF.

The chain combines TRBV5-4 with TRBJ1-1, with D possibly TRBD1 on 6 matching bases. Between the trimmed V and J ends, which lost 4 bases and 7 bases, there was a span of 11 bases. The germline gives CDR1 SGHNT, CDR2 YYREEE (reference sequence). The CDR3 loop spans 12 amino acids. The chain's CDR3 is CASSRDTFEAFF. In nucleotides, the CDR3 is TGTGCCAGCAGCAGGGACACTTTTGAAGCTTTCTTT. Filled out from reference TRBV5-4 and TRBJ1-1, the complete variable domain reads ETGVTQSPTHLIKTRGQQVTLRCSSQSGHNTVSWYQQALGQGPQFIFQYYREEENGRGNFPPRFSGLQFPNYSSELNVNALELDDSALYLCASSRDTFEAFFGQGTRLTVV.

The table lists this clone with a count of one. This sequence joins TRBV9 and TRBJ2-1; D remains unclear. Germline V gives CDR1 SGDLS, CDR2 YYNGEE. The CDR3 is made up of 16 amino acids. V lost 4 bases, J lost 0 bases, and 14 bases lay in between. Written as DNA, the CDR3 is TGTGCCAGCAGCACCGTCGTATCGAGCTCCTACAATGAGCAGTTCTTC. Amino acid sequence: CASSTVVSSSYNEQFF.

The genes are TRBV9 and TRBJ1-4, with D possibly TRBD1 on 6 matching bases. The CDR3 totals 15 residues. The V gene lost 0 bases and the J gene lost 7 bases, with 13 bases spanning the gap. CDR1 and CDR2 from the germline V gene are SGDLS and YYNGEE. The CDR3 here is CASSVGRGTLEKLFF. In DNA form, the CDR3 reads TGTGCCAGCAGCGTAGGGAGAGGGACACTTGAAAAACTGTTTTTT. The variable domain in full, with the rest retrieved from reference TRBV9 and TRBJ1-4, is DSGVTQTPKHLITATGQRVTLRCSPRSGDLSVYWYQQSLDQGLQFLIQYYNGEERAKGNILERFSAQQFPDLHSELNLSSLELGDSALYFCASSVGRGTLEKLFFGSGTQLSVL.

This clone was counted only a few times. The rearrangement links TRBV29-1 to TRBJ1-1, with unresolved D. Between the trimmed V and J ends, which lost 4 bases and 3 bases, there was a span of 15 bases. CDR3 size: 14 residues. The germline V gene encodes CDR1 SQVTM and CDR2 ANQGSEA. The CDR3 DNA reads TGCAGCGTTGTTGGGAGGGTGGGCCACACTGAAGCTTTCTTT. The encoded protein is CSVVGRVGHTEAFF.

This clone appeared a few times. The chain has TRBV7-2 and TRBJ1-5, with D perhaps matching TRBD1 (6 bases). Germline values: CDR1 SGHTA, CDR2 FQGNSA. The V and J ends lost 0 bases and 1 base respectively, with 7 bases between them. This CDR3 region has 15 residues. CDR3 in DNA: TGTGCCAGCAGCTTAGCTGGACAGAGCAATCAGCCCCAGCATTTT. Amino acid sequence: CASSLAGQSNQPQHF.